A single sample gave rise to the 28 T cell receptor beta chains below, sequenced in a study of T cells in narcolepsy. Profiled with immunoSEQ multiplex PCR; TCRdb holds only in-frame clones, not every one. The sample lists tens of thousands of clones; about four fifths were seen once. Sequencing input: memory (CD45RA-) CD4+ T cells from blood. The receptor set was obtained from a human donor in good health.

CDR3 in amino acids: CASSVAIGTSGLETQYF. In nucleotides, the CDR3 is TGTGCCAGCAGCGTAGCTATAGGGACTAGTGGTTTGGAGACCCAGTACTTC. J is TRBJ2-5 and V is TRBV9; 8 bases are shared with TRBD2. From germline, CDR1 is SGDLS and CDR2 YYNGEE. The junction had 12 bases not matched to a gene; V was cut back by 0 bases and J by 5 bases. This CDR3 is built from 17 residues.

The rearrangement uses TRBV30 and TRBJ1-5; no firm D call. This CDR3 has 13 residues. Per germline, CDR1 GTSNPN and CDR2 SVGIG (reference sequence). V was pared by 5 bases and J by 5 bases, with 13 bases between. DNA of the CDR3: TGTGCCTGGGGTGGAGGGAAAGATCAGCCCCAGCATTTT. Its translation is CAWGGGKDQPQHF.

The chain links TRBV6-5 to TRBJ2-2; 7 bases align to TRBD1. The germline CDR1 and CDR2 sequences are MNHEY and SVGAGI. After removal of 6 bases from V and 1 base from J, the junction contained 5 bases not matched to a gene. The CDR3 is 15 amino acids. CDR3 loop: CASRSGTVNTGELFF. DNA for the CDR3: TGTGCCAGCAGGTCTGGGACAGTGAACACCGGGGAGCTGTTTTTT.

The rearrangement links TRBV6-6 to TRBJ2-7, with 7 positions matching TRBD1. After removal of 4 bases from V and 2 bases from J, the junction contained 5 bases not matched to a gene. CDR1 and CDR2 (germline): MNHNY, SVGAGI (reference sequence). This CDR3 has 14 amino acids. The CDR3: CASSSPGGTYEQYF. In DNA form, the CDR3 reads TGTGCCAGCAGTTCGCCAGGGGGTACCTACGAGCAGTACTTC.

V and J are TRBV5-5 and TRBJ1-1; D remains ambiguous. The CDR3 length is 11 residues. Germline CDR1 and CDR2: SGHKS and YYEKEE (reference sequence). Trimming stripped 0 bases from V and 10 bases from J, with 7 bases between. For the CDR3, the DNA is TGTGCCAGCAGCTTGGTAGGAACAGCTTTCTTT. As protein: CASSLVGTAFF.

The rearrangement uses TRBV6-6 and TRBJ1-1; D gene unclear. Germline loops: CDR1 MNHNY, CDR2 SVGAGI (reference sequence). The CDR3 runs to 13 residues. The V end lost 5 bases, the J end lost 1 base, and 8 bases lay between the germline ends. The CDR3 DNA reads TGTGCCAGCAGTCCGACGGCGAACACTGAAGCTTTCTTT. Translating gives CASSPTANTEAFF.

This rearrangement joins TRBV9 to TRBJ2-5; TRBD2 matches at 9 bases. Trimming took 4 bases from V and 1 from J; bases not matched to a gene: 11. The CDR3 contains 17 residues. Per germline, CDR1 SGDLS and CDR2 YYNGEE. CDR3 protein: CASSTSTILAGQETQYF. CDR3 DNA sequence: TGTGCCAGCAGCACATCGACGATACTAGCGGGCCAAGAGACCCAGTACTTC.

This clone was detected a few times. This chain joins TRBV7-6 and TRBJ2-5; 7 bases match TRBD1. V was pared by 5 bases and J by 2 bases, with 2 bases of the junction left unmatched. CDR1 is SGHVS, CDR2 FNYEAQ, per germline. The CDR3 runs 13 residues. CDR3 sequence reads: CASSPDRQETQYF. The CDR3 coding sequence is TGTGCCAGCAGCCCGGACAGGCAAGAGACCCAGTACTTC. The variable domain in full, completed from reference TRBV7-6 and TRBJ2-5, reads GAGVSQSPRYKVTKRGQDVALRCDPISGHVSLYWYRQALGQGPEFLTYFNYEAQQDKSGLPNDRFSAERPEGSISTLTIQRTEQRDSAMYRCASSPDRQETQYFGPGTRLLVL.

The chain carries TRBV6-5 and TRBJ1-1; D might be TRBD1 (5 bases). This CDR3 spans 13 amino acids. With 4 bases removed from V and 5 bases from J, the gap between germline ends came to 11 bases. Germline V gene sequence: CDR1 MNHEY, CDR2 SVGAGI. The CDR3 sequence is CASSSPGGTEAFF. The CDR3 nucleotides are TGTGCCAGCAGTTCGCCGGGGGGGACTGAAGCTTTCTTT.

This sequence joins TRBV5-6 and TRBJ2-7; D call uncertain. The CDR3 runs 13 residues. Trimming removed 5 bases at V and 4 bases at J, with 13 bases between. Germline lookup yields CDR1 SGHDT and CDR2 YYEEEE. The CDR3 spells CASRRELRYEQYF. CDR3 DNA: TGTGCCAGCAGAAGGGAACTAAGGTACGAGCAGTACTTC.

V is TRBV6-6 and J is TRBJ1-5; 7 bases are a match to TRBD1. Per germline, CDR1 MNHNY and CDR2 SVGAGI (reference sequence). The junction had 10 bases not matched to a gene; V was cut back by 5 bases and J by 6 bases. The CDR3 length is 15 residues. The CDR3 DNA reads as TGTGCCAGCAGTCGCGACAGGGCCGGCGGTCAGCCCCAGCATTTT. Translated, it gives CASSRDRAGGQPQHF.

With respect to this clone: Other DNA sequences in the same sample also yield this CDR3. The genes are TRBV5-1 and TRBJ2-6, with D possibly being TRBD1 (6 bases). The CDR3 spans 21 residues. Germline V gene lookup returns CDR1 SGHRS and CDR2 YFSETQ. The V end was cut by 0 bases, the J end by 1 base, with 23 bases between. The CDR3 DNA reads as TGCGCCAGCAGCTTGGATCGGACAGCGAGCGACCCATCTTCTGGGGCCAACGTCCTGACTTTC. This encodes CASSLDRTASDPSSGANVLTF.

The chain employs TRBV7-9 and TRBJ2-1; 9 positions match TRBD2. Germline-derived CDR1 and CDR2 are SEHNR and FQNEAQ (reference sequence). The CDR3 extends over 15 amino acids. V was pared by 5 bases and J by 9 bases, with 11 bases of the junction left unmatched. In DNA, the CDR3 is TGTGCCAGCAGCGCCAGACTAGCGGTGGGCGCTGAGCAGTTCTTC. Amino acids: CASSARLAVGAEQFF.

The rearrangement joins TRBV21-1 to TRBJ1-2. TRBV21-1 is reported as a pseudogene. This CDR3 has 17 residues. The CDR3 protein is CASSNPGPTAPLYGYTF. The CDR3 bases are TGTGCCAGCAGCAATCCCGGGCCCACAGCGCCTCTTTATGGCTACACCTTC.

The chain joins TRBV11-3 to TRBJ2-7; TRBD1 or TRBD2 may be the D gene (5 bases each). CDR3 length: 14 amino acids. Trimming pared 7 bases from V and 6 bases from J, leaving 19 bases between. CDR1 is SGHNT, CDR2 YENEEA, per germline. The CDR3 DNA is TGTGCCAGCACCCCGGTTGGGGGAGTCACCGAGCAGTACTTC. It translates to CASTPVGGVTEQYF.

The chain links TRBV14 to TRBJ1-3; D is undetermined. Germline V gene sequence: CDR1 SGHDN, CDR2 FVKESK. The CDR3 runs 12 residues. With 4 bases removed from V and 4 bases from J, the gap between germline ends came to 5 bases. The CDR3 is CASSRPGNTIYF. CDR3 coding DNA: TGTGCCAGCAGCCGCCCGGGAAACACCATATATTTT.

The chain carries TRBV18 and TRBJ1-4, with a possible D match to TRBD1 (6 bases). The V and J ends lost 3 bases and 6 bases respectively, with 14 bases between them. The CDR3 consists of 15 residues. CDR1 KGHSH and CDR2 LQKENI come from the germline V gene. The CDR3 coding sequence is TGTGCCAGCTCACCTCGTGGGGGCTCTGATGAAAAACTGTTTTTT. Protein product: CASSPRGGSDEKLFF.

This clone was counted only a few times. The V and J genes are TRBV7-9 and TRBJ1-6; 7 bases map to TRBD1. V shed 6 bases and J 7 bases; nucleotides not matched to a gene: 6. This CDR3 is 14 amino acids long. CDR1 and CDR2 from the germline V gene are SEHNR and FQNEAQ (reference sequence). The CDR3 loop reads CASRGGVGNSPLHF. CDR3 coding DNA: TGTGCCAGCAGAGGGGGCGTTGGGAATTCACCCCTCCACTTT. Full variable domain (remainder filled in from reference TRBV7-9 and TRBJ1-6): DTGVSQNPRHKITKRGQNVTFRCDPISEHNRLYWYRQTLGQGPEFLTYFQNEAQLEKSRLLSDRFSAERPKGSFSTLEIQRTEQGDSAMYLCASRGGVGNSPLHFGNGTRLTVT.

The chain carries TRBV2 and TRBJ2-7, with D hard to call. This CDR3 is 14 amino acids long. The germline V gene has CDR1 SNHLY and CDR2 FYNNEI. Trimming removed 8 bases from V and 4 bases from J, with 18 bases in between. The CDR3 DNA sequence: TGTGCCAGCCGCGGACGCCTCACCTATTACGAGCAGTACTTC. It encodes CASRGRLTYYEQYF.

The V call is TRBV28, the J call TRBJ2-7, with 10 bases that match TRBD2. Trimming cost V 10 bases and J 3 bases; bases outside gene matches: 6. Per germline, CDR1 MDHEN and CDR2 SYDVKM. The CDR3 length is 13 residues. The chain's CDR3 is CATTSGAYYEQYF. The CDR3 DNA follows: TGTGCCACTACTAGCGGGGCGTACTACGAGCAGTACTTC.

The chain couples TRBV19 to TRBJ1-5, with a tentative D call TRBD1 (6 bases). This CDR3 contains 16 residues. V was clipped by 6 bases and J by 3 bases, with 18 bases between them. CDR1 and CDR2 (germline): LNHDA, SQIVND (reference sequence). The CDR3 spells CASSLNPGHDNQPQHF. The CDR3 nucleotides read TGTGCCAGTAGCCTCAATCCGGGACACGACAATCAGCCCCAGCATTTT.

CDR3 DNA sequence: TGTGCCAGCAGCGCACCGGGACGACGGGATACGCAGTATTTT. Encoded protein: CASSAPGRRDTQYF. The chain joins TRBV7-2 to TRBJ2-3; D is possibly TRBD1 or TRBD2 (5 bases each). Trimming removed 5 bases from V and 6 bases from J, with 15 bases in between. CDR1 is SGHTA and CDR2 is FQGNSA in the germline V gene. This CDR3 region has 14 residues.

This chain joins TRBV6-5 and TRBJ2-3, with 8 bases lining up with TRBD2. The V gene end was trimmed by 6 bases and the J gene end by 4 bases; junction bases not matched to a gene: 6. Germline assignment: CDR1 MNHEY and CDR2 SVGAGI. The CDR3 has 14 amino acids. CDR3: CASSPAGVADTQYF. CDR3 nucleotide sequence: TGTGCCAGCAGCCCAGCGGGGGTTGCAGATACGCAGTATTTT.

This clone was counted a few times. The rearrangement links TRBV7-2 to TRBJ2-7; 8 nucleotides align to TRBD2. The CDR3 contains 15 residues. With 5 bases clipped from V and 4 bases from J, the junction kept 10 bases outside the gene matches. Germline CDR1 is SGHTA and CDR2 is FQGNSA. The CDR3 DNA reads as TGTGCCAGCAGCCGGGGGGGGAGTGTTGAGTACGAGCAGTACTTC. Amino acid sequence: CASSRGGSVEYEQYF.

This clone was counted only a few times. V and J are TRBV28 and TRBJ1-1, with a weak D call TRBD1 (5 bases). The germline V gene encodes CDR1 MDHEN and CDR2 SYDVKM. V was clipped by 2 bases and J by 11 bases, with 18 bases between them. The CDR3 contains 14 residues. CDR3 sequence: CASSLTGVIGWAFF. The DNA for the CDR3 is TGTGCCAGCAGTTTAACAGGTGTGATAGGTTGGGCTTTCTTT.

V is TRBV7-7 and J is TRBJ2-6, with unresolved D. V was clipped by 5 bases and J by 4 bases, with 9 bases between them. This CDR3 contains 14 residues. The germline V gene has CDR1 SSHAT and CDR2 FNYEAQ (reference sequence). This CDR3 reads CASSRADGANVLTF. CDR3 in DNA: TGTGCCAGCAGCCGGGCCGACGGGGCCAACGTCCTGACTTTC.

The table lists this clone with a few counts. The chain joins TRBV4-1 to TRBJ1-4; possible D gene TRBD1, 5 bases. The CDR3 runs to 17 residues. The germline gives CDR1 MGHRA, CDR2 YSYEKL. The V end was cut by 1 base, the J end by 4 bases, with 16 bases between. CDR3 nucleotides: TGCGCCAGCAGCCAAGGAAGAGGGGCAGAAATTAATGAAAAACTGTTTTTT. Encoded protein: CASSQGRGAEINEKLFF.

This rearrangement joins TRBV6-4 to TRBJ1-5; TRBD1 agrees at 8 bases. With 3 bases clipped from V and 6 bases from J, the junction kept 1 base outside the gene matches. This CDR3 has 13 residues. CDR1 and CDR2 (germline): MRHNA, SNTAGT. This CDR3 reads CASSETGGQPQHF. DNA of the CDR3: TGTGCCAGCAGTGAAACAGGGGGTCAGCCCCAGCATTTT.